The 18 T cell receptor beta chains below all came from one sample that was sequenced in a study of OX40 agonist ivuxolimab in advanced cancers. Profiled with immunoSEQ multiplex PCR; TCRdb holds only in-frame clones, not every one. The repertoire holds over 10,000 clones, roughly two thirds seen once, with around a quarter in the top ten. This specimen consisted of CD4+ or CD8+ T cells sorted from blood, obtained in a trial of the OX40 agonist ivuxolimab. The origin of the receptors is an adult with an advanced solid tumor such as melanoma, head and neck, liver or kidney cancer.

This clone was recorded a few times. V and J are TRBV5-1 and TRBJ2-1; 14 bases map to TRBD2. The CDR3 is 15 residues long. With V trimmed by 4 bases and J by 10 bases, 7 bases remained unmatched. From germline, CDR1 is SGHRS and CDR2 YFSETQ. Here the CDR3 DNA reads TGCGCCAGCAGCGTGGGACTAGCGGGAGTAAACGAGCAGTTCTTC. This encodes CASSVGLAGVNEQFF.

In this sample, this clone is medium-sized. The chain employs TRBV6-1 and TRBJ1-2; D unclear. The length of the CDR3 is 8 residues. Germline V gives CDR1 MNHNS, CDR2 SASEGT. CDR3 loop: CACYGYTF. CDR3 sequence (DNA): TGTGCTTGTTATGGCTACACCTTC.

CDR3 sequence reads: CASRGDRLRFGYGYTF. The CDR3 DNA is TGCGCCAGCAGGGGGGACAGGCTCCGGTTCGGCTATGGCTACACCTTC. The rearrangement links TRBV10-1 to TRBJ1-2; 8 bases fit TRBD1. This CDR3 is 16 amino acids long. The ends lost 6 bases at V and 4 bases at J; junction bases unmatched: 13. Looked up from germline, CDR1 is WNHNN and CDR2 is SYGVQD (reference sequence).

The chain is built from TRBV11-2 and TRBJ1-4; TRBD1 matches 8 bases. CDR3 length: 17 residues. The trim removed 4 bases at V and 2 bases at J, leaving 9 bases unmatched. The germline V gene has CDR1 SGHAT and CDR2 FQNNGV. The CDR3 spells CASSSTLQGGTNEKLFF. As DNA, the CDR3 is TGTGCCAGCAGCTCGACCCTACAGGGGGGGACTAATGAAAAACTGTTTTTT. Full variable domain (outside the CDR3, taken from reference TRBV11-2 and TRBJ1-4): EAGVAQSPRYKIIEKRQSVAFWCNPISGHATLYWYQQILGQGPKLLIQFQNNGVVDDSQLPKDRFSAERLKGVDSTLKIQPAKLEDSAVYLCASSSTLQGGTNEKLFFGSGTQLSVL.

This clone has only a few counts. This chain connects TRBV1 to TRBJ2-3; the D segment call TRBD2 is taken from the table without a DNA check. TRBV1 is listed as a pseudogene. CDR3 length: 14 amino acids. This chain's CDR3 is CTSSQDQSQRGQYF. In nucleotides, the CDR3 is TGCACCAGCAGCCAAGATCAGTCCCAGCGGGGGCAGTATTTT.

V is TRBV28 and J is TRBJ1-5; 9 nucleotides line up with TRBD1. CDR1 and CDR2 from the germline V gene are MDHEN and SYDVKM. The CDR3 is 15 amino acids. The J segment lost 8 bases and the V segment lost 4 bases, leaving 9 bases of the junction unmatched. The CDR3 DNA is TGTGCCAGCAGTTATCTCCGGGACAGGGTAGAGCCCCAGCATTTT. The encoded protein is CASSYLRDRVEPQHF.

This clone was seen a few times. Here the CDR3 reads CASSFFDANTGELFF. As DNA, the CDR3 is TGCGCCAGCAGCTTTTTTGACGCGAACACCGGGGAGCTGTTTTTT. V and J are TRBV5-1 and TRBJ2-2; D remains ambiguous. The CDR3 totals 15 residues. The germline V gene has CDR1 SGHRS and CDR2 YFSETQ. The V end lost 2 bases, the J end lost 0 bases, and 8 bases lay between the germline ends.

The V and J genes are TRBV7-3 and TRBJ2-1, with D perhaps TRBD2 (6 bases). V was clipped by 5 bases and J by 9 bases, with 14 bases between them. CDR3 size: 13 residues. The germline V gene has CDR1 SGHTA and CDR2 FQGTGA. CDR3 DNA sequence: TGTGCCAGCAGCCAGGCCTCTAGCGCTGAGCAGTTCTTC. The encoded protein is CASSQASSAEQFF.

CDR3 sequence: CASSQGQPGLAGYNEQFF. CDR3 nucleotide sequence: TGCGCCAGCAGCCAAGGACAGCCGGGACTAGCGGGTTACAATGAGCAGTTCTTC. The rearrangement links TRBV5-1 to TRBJ2-1; the match to TRBD2 covers 12 bases. Trimming at V came to 4 bases and at J to 4 bases, leaving 12 bases not matched to a gene. This CDR3 is 18 amino acids long. CDR1 SGHRS and CDR2 YFSETQ come from the germline V gene.

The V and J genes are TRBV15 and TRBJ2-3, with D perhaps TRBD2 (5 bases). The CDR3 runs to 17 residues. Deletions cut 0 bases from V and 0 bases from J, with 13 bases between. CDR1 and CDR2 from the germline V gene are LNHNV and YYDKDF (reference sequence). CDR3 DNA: TGTGCCACCAGCAGAGAGCGAGGGCCGACTAGCACAGATACGCAGTATTTT. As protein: CATSRERGPTSTDTQYF.

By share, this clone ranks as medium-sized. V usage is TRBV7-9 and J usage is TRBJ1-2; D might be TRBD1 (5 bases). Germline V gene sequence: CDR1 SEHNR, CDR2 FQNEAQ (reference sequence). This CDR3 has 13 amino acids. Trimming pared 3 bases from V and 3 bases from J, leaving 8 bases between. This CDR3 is CASSFAGHYGYTF. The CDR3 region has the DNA TGTGCCAGCAGCTTCGCGGGACACTATGGCTACACCTTC.

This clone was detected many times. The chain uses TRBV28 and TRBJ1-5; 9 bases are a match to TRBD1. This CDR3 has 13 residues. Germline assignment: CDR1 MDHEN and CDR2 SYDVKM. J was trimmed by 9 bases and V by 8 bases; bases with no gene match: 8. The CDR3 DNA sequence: TGTGCCAGCCGGGGACAGGGCATTTGGCCCCAGCATTTT. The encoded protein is CASRGQGIWPQHF.

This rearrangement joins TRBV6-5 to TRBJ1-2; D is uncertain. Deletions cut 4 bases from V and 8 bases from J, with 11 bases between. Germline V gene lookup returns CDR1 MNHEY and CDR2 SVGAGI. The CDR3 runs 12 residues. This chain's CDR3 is CASSSATLGYTF. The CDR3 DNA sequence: TGTGCCAGCAGTTCGGCCACGTTAGGCTACACCTTC.

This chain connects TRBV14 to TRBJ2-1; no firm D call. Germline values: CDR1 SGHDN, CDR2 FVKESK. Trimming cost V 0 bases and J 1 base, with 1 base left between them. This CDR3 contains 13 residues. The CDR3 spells CASSQDSYNEQFF. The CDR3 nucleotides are TGTGCCAGCAGCCAAGATTCCTACAATGAGCAGTTCTTC.

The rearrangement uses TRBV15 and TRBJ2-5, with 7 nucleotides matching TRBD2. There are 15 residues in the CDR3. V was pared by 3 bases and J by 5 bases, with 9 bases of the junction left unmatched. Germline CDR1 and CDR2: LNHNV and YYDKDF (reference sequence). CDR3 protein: CATSSPSGLRETQYF. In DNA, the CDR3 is TGTGCCACCAGCAGCCCTAGCGGCCTCCGGGAGACCCAGTACTTC.

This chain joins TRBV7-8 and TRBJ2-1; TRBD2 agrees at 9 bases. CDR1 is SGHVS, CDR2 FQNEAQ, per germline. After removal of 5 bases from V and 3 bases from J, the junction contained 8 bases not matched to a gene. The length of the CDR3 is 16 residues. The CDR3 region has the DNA TGTGCCAGCAGCCCCTCCGCGGGGGGGAGCTACAATGAGCAGTTCTTC. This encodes CASSPSAGGSYNEQFF.

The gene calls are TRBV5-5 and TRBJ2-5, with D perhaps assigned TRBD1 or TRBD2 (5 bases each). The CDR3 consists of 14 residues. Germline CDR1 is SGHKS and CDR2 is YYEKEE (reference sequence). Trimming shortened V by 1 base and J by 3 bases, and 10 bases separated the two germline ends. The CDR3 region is CASSLFRGEETQYF. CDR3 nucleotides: TGTGCCAGCAGCTTGTTTAGGGGAGAAGAGACCCAGTACTTC.

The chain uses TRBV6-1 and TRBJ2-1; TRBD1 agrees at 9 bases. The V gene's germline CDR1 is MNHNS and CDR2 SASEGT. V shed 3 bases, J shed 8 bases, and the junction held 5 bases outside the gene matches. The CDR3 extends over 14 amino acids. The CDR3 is CASSDGTGLDEQFF. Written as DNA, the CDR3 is TGTGCCAGCAGTGACGGGACAGGGTTGGATGAGCAGTTCTTC.